Listed below are T cell receptor beta chains from one sample, sequenced in a study of cytomegalovirus exposure and HLA in healthy donors. Method: immunoSEQ multiplex PCR; TCRdb's copy keeps in-frame clones and lacks some. Here the sample spans 160,000 or so clones, roughly 87% being singletons. The sequenced sample was PBMCs. The receptors were sampled from a man aged 50 to 60 in good health and CMV-seropositive. Each CDR3 is given with its conserved first and last residue. D genes are given only for firm matches. A row's size may be missing; if present it is once, few, many or a size class.

abundance	v_gene	d_gene	j_gene	CDR3aa	CDR3nt
-	TRBV19	TRBD1	TRBJ2-7	CASRMTGKQNEQYF	TGTGCCAGTAGAATGACAGGGAAACAGAACGAGCAGTACTTC
few	TRBV6-1	-	TRBJ1-1	CASSPWAKNTEAFF	TGTGCCAGCAGCCCATGGGCAAAAAACACTGAAGCTTTCTTT
-	TRBV29-1	TRBD1	TRBJ1-2	CSVPYLGQGQGYTF	TGCAGCGTGCCCTATCTCGGACAGGGGCAAGGCTACACCTTC
-	TRBV7-8	TRBD2	TRBJ2-3	CASSLMLGAGGLDTQYF	TGTGCCAGCAGCTTAATGTTGGGGGCGGGGGGCCTAGATACGCAGTATTTT
-	TRBV7-6	TRBD1	TRBJ1-2	CASSDRGGGVGYTF	TGTGCCAGCAGCGACAGGGGAGGGGGTGTTGGCTACACCTTC
-	TRBV5-1	-	TRBJ2-3	CASSFSVTDTQSF	TGCGCCAGCAGCTTCTCAGTCACAGATACGCAGTCTTTT
-	TRBV28	-	TRBJ2-2	CASSFGGAEGLLGELFF	TGTGCCAGCAGTTTTGGAGGGGCCGAAGGTTTGTTAGGGGAGCTGTTTTTT
-	TRBV9	TRBD1	TRBJ2-2	CASSQNPGQGVFGSTGELFF	TGTGCCAGCAGCCAGAATCCGGGACAGGGGGTTTTTGGGAGCACCGGGGAGCTGTTTTTT
-	TRBV19	-	TRBJ2-5	CASSIVSSQETQYF	TGTGCCAGTAGTATAGTTTCCTCCCAAGAGACCCAGTACTTC
-	TRBV9	TRBD1	TRBJ1-4	CASSAQGSTNEKLFF	TGTGCCAGCAGCGCACAGGGGTCTACTAATGAAAAACTGTTTTTT
-	TRBV7-3	TRBD2	TRBJ2-1	CASSFGSGSSREQFF	TGTGCCAGCAGCTTCGGTAGCGGGAGTTCACGTGAGCAGTTCTTC
-	TRBV6-1	TRBD1	TRBJ1-2	CAAQTGGYSYGYTF	TGTGCCGCCCAGACAGGGGGATACAGCTATGGCTACACCTTC
-	TRBV6-5	-	TRBJ1-1	CASSYQGRYTEAFF	TGTGCCAGCAGTTACCAGGGAAGATACACTGAAGCTTTCTTT
-	TRBV19	-	TRBJ1-1	CASSISGFTEAFF	TGTGCCAGTAGTATATCGGGGTTCACTGAAGCTTTCTTT
-	TRBV7-2	TRBD1	TRBJ1-5	CASSAGQGASNQPQHF	TGTGCCAGCAGCGCCGGACAGGGGGCGAGCAATCAGCCCCAGCATTTT
-	TRBV27	TRBD1	TRBJ1-3	CASSSHRGSGNTIYF	TGTGCCAGCAGTTCCCACAGGGGATCCGGAAACACCATATATTTT
-	TRBV11-2	TRBD2	TRBJ2-3	CASSLVVAGGPADTQYF	TGTGCCAGCAGCTTAGTGGTTGCGGGAGGGCCGGCAGATACGCAGTATTTT
-	TRBV15	TRBD1	TRBJ2-1	CATSGVLPGTGDNEQFF	TGTGCCACCAGCGGAGTTCTGCCCGGGACAGGAGACAATGAGCAGTTCTTC
-	TRBV10-3	-	TRBJ2-7	CAISEAQGGSYEQYF	TGTGCCATCAGTGAGGCGCAGGGAGGCTCCTACGAGCAGTACTTC
-	TRBV27	-	TRBJ2-7	CASSPPSYEQYF	TGTGCCAGCAGTCCACCTAGCTACGAGCAGTACTTC
-	TRBV28	TRBD2	TRBJ2-7	CASTSGGVQYEQYF	TGTGCCAGCACGTCGGGGGGGGTTCAATACGAGCAGTACTTC
-	TRBV27	TRBD1	TRBJ1-2	CASSPSTGGYGYTF	TGTGCCAGCAGTCCCTCGACAGGGGGATATGGCTACACCTTC
-	TRBV29-1	TRBD1	TRBJ2-7	CSVETTRQGVDEQYF	TGCAGCGTTGAAACCACAAGGCAGGGGGTGGACGAGCAGTACTTC
-	TRBV6-5	-	TRBJ2-1	CASSYSRLVGEQFF	TGTGCCAGCAGTTACTCGAGGCTAGTGGGTGAGCAGTTCTTC
-	TRBV2	TRBD2	TRBJ2-1	CASSAGLAGPREQFF	TGTGCCAGCAGTGCGGGACTAGCGGGGCCCCGGGAGCAGTTCTTC
-	TRBV5-4	-	TRBJ2-3	CASSLGQGNTDTQYF	TGTGCCAGCAGCTTGGGGCAGGGCAACACAGATACGCAGTATTTT
few	TRBV29-1	TRBD1	TRBJ1-3	CSVTGASGNTIYF	TGCAGCGTTACAGGGGCCTCTGGAAACACCATATATTTT
few	TRBV7-8	-	TRBJ1-1	CASSLASRGGDTEAFF	TGTGCCAGCAGCTTAGCGTCGCGGGGGGGCGACACTGAAGCTTTCTTT
-	TRBV7-9	TRBD1	TRBJ2-7	CASQTGTGTYEQYF	TGTGCCAGCCAGACCGGGACAGGGACCTACGAGCAGTACTTC
-	TRBV6-4	TRBD1	TRBJ1-6	CASSDRTGPSYNSPLHF	TGTGCCAGCAGTGATCGGACAGGGCCCTCCTATAATTCACCCCTCCACTTT
-	TRBV12-5	-	TRBJ2-7	CASGSVQGAYEQYF	TGTGCTAGTGGGTCAGTCCAAGGGGCCTACGAGCAGTACTTC
-	TRBV19	TRBD1	TRBJ1-1	CASSTKSRTGNTEAFF	TGTGCCAGTAGTACAAAATCCCGGACAGGGAACACTGAAGCTTTCTTT
-	TRBV10-3	-	TRBJ2-4	CAISETTGENIQYF	TGTGCCATCAGTGAGACGACAGGAGAAAACATTCAGTACTTC
-	TRBV2	-	TRBJ1-1	CASKGQANTEAFF	TGTGCCAGCAAGGGGCAGGCAAACACTGAAGCTTTCTTT
-	TRBV30	-	TRBJ2-7	CAWGSASYEQYF	TGTGCCTGGGGAAGCGCGTCCTACGAGCAGTACTTC
-	TRBV4-1	-	TRBJ2-7	CASSQGGNPLYEQYF	TGCGCCAGCAGCCAAGGAGGGAACCCCCTCTACGAGCAGTACTTC
-	TRBV6-5	-	TRBJ1-2	CASRRGGGGYTF	TGTGCCAGCAGAAGGGGAGGTGGGGGCTACACCTTC